The 2 T cell receptor beta chains presented below share a single source sample, sequenced in a study of cytomegalovirus exposure and HLA in healthy donors. The study ran its PCR with 60 Vbeta and 13 Jbeta primers. Profiled with immunoSEQ multiplex PCR; TCRdb holds only in-frame clones, not every one. The sample holds around 100,000 clones, around three quarters seen once. Source material: PBMCs. The receptor source for this set is a woman younger than 35 in good health and CMV-seropositive.

This clone was seen a few times. J is TRBJ2-2 and V is TRBV19, with TRBD1 matching over 11 bases. CDR3 size: 14 residues. Germline V lookup: CDR1 LNHDA, CDR2 SQIVND (reference sequence). The J segment lost 3 bases and the V segment lost 10 bases, leaving 4 bases of the junction unmatched. CDR3: CATRTGGHTGELFF. The DNA of the CDR3 is TGTGCCACCAGGACAGGGGGCCACACCGGGGAGCTGTTTTTT.

J is TRBJ1-1 and V is TRBV2; D might be TRBD1 (5 bases). The CDR3 consists of 12 residues. V was trimmed by 10 bases and J by 1 base, leaving 10 bases between them. Germline CDR1 and CDR2: SNHLY and FYNNEI. CDR3 amino acids: CANGGGNTEAFF. The CDR3, as DNA: TGTGCCAATGGGGGGGGGAACACTGAAGCTTTCTTT.